This record concerns one T cell receptor (beta chain) sequence. The antigen is unknown. Data came from immunoSEQ multiplex PCR; TCRdb stores just in-frame clones and leaves some out. The sample lists roughly 80,000 clones; roughly 74% were seen once. This record comes from a study of radiotherapy plus CTLA-4 blockade in lung cancer. The wider study: Objective responses were observed in 15% to 20% of patients, and disease control was achieved by approximately 30%. Regarding the study as a whole: After radiotherapy and ipilimumab, tumor-derived clones expanded in peripheral blood.

This clonotype was sampled from a human donor with non-small cell lung cancer whose response to radiotherapy plus ipilimumab could not be evaluated. Here the sequenced sample was peripheral blood, taken from a patient treated with radiotherapy plus ipilimumab.

Here the CDR3 DNA reads TGTGCCGCGTCCCCGACAGGCCAGCACACAGATACGCAGTATTTT. This sequence encodes CAASPTGQHTDTQYF. The gene calls are TRBV6-1 and TRBJ2-3, with a possible D match to TRBD1 (6 bases). Germline CDR1 and CDR2: MNHNS and SASEGT. The CDR3 is 15 amino acids. V dropped 11 bases and J dropped 2 bases, with 20 bases sitting between them.